This passage covers 2 T cell receptor beta chains from one sample sequenced in a study of cytomegalovirus exposure and HLA in healthy donors. 13 Jbeta primers and 60 Vbeta primers were used for the PCR. Profiled with immunoSEQ multiplex PCR; TCRdb holds only in-frame clones, not every one. This sample has under 200,000 clones; about 80% occur once, and the top ten carry approximately 0.69%. The sequencing input was PBMCs. Every receptor here comes from a middle-aged woman in good health and CMV-seronegative.

This sequence joins TRBV5-1 and TRBJ2-7, with D maybe TRBD1 (7 bases). The length of the CDR3 is 15 residues. CDR1 and CDR2 from the germline V gene are SGHRS and YFSETQ. V gave up 3 bases and J gave up 6 bases, with 19 bases separating them. The CDR3 sequence: CASSSEGRGLSEQYF. The CDR3 DNA follows: TGCGCCAGCAGCTCGGAGGGCAGGGGGTTATCCGAGCAGTACTTC.

The genes are TRBV9 and TRBJ1-2, with a possible D match to TRBD1 (5 bases). Germline CDR1 and CDR2: SGDLS and YYNGEE. The germline V and J ends were trimmed by 4 bases and 3 bases, with 16 bases remaining between them. CDR3 length equals 15 residues. The chain's CDR3 is CASSPRWGQDYGYTF. CDR3 bases: TGTGCCAGCAGCCCCCGATGGGGCCAAGACTATGGCTACACCTTC.